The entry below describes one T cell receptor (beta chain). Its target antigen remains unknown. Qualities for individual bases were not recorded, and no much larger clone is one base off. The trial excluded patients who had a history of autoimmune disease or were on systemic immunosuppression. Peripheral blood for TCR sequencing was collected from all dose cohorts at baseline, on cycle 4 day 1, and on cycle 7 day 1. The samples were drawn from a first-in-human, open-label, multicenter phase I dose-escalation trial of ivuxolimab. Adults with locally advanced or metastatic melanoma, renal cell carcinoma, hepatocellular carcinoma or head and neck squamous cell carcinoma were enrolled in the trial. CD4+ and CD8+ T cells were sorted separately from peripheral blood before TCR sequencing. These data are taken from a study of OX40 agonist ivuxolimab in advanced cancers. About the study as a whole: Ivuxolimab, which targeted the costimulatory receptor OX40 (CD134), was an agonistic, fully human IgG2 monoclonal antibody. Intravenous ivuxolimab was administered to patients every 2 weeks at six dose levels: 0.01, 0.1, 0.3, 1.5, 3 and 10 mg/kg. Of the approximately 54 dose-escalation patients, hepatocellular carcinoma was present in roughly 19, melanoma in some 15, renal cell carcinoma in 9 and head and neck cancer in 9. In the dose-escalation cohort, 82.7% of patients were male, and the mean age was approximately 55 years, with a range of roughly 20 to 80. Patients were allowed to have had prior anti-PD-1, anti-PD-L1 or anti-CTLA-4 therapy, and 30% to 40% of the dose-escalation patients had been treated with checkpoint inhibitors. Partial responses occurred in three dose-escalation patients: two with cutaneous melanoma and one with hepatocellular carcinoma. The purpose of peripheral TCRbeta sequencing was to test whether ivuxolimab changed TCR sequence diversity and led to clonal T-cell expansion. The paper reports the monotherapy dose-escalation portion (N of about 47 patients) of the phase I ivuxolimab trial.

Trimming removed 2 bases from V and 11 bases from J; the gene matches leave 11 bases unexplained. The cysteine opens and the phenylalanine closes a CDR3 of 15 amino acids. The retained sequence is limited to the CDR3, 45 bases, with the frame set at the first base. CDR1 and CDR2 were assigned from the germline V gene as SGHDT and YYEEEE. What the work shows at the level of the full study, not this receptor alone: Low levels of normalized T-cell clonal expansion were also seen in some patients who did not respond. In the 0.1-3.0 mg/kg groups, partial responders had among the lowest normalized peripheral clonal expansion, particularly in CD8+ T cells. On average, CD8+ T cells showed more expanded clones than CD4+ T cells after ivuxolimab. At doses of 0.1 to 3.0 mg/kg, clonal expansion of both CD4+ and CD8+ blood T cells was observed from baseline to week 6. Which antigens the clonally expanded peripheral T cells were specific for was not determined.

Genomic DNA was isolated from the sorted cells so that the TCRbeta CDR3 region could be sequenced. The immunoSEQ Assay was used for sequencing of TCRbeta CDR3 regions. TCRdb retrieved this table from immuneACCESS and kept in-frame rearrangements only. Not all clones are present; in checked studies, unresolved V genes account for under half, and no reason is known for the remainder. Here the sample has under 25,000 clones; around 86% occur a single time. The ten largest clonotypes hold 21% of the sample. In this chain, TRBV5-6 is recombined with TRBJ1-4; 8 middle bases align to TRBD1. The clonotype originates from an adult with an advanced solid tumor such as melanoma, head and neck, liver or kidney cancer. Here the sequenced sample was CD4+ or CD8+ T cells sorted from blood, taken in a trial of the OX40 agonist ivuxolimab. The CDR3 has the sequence CASSFGPQGARKLFF. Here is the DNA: TGTGCCAGCAGCTTTGGCCCGCAGGGGGCTAGGAAACTGTTTTTT.